This T cell receptor (beta chain) originates from a study of blood T cell repertoires in COVID-19. Study background: Samples representing acute and convalescent COVID-19 were sourced from the United States, Italy and Spain. Nucleic acid was either cDNA or gDNA, and it came from T cells, B-cell-depleted T cells, or PBMCs.

Sequenced by immunoSEQ multiplex PCR; TCRdb stores in-frame clones only, minus some. The sample records fewer than 250,000 clones, roughly 84% being singletons. The CDR3 extends over 14 amino acids. Trimming took off 6 bases at V and 0 bases at J, with 13 bases between the two ends. The germline V gene has CDR1 SGHDT and CDR2 YYEEEE. This TCR was recovered from a woman younger than 45 who had been exposed to COVID-19. The source material was PBMCs or T cells enriched from blood (not recorded which). This chain uses TRBV5-6 with TRBJ2-7, with D unresolved. Written as DNA, the CDR3 is TGTGCCAGCACCCCCCGCGGTCTCTCCTACGAGCAGTACTTC. This codes for CASTPRGLSYEQYF. The full variable domain, in which reference TRBV5-6 and TRBJ2-7 provide the parts outside the CDR3, is DAGVTQSPTHLIKTRGQQVTLRCSPKSGHDTVSWYQQALGQGPQFIFQYYEEEERQRGNFPDRFSGHQFPNYSSELNVNALLLGDSALYLCASTPRGLSYEQYFGPGTRLTVT.